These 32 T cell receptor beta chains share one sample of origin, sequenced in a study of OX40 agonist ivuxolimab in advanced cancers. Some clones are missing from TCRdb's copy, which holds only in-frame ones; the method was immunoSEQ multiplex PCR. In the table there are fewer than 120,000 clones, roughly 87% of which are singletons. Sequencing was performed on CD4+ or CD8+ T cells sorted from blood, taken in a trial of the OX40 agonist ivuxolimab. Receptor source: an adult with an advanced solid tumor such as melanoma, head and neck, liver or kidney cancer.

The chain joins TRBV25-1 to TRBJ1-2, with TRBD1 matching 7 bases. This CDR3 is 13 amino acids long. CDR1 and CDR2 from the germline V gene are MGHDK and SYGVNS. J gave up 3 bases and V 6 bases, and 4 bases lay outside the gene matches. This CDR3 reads CASSDREDYGYTF. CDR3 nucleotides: TGTGCCAGCAGCGACAGGGAGGACTATGGCTACACCTTC.

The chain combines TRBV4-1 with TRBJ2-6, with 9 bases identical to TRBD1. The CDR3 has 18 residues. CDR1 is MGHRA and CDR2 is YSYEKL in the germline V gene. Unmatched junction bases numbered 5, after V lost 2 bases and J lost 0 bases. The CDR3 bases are TGCGCCAGCAGCCAAAGGACAGGGGTTAGCTCTGGGGCCAACGTCCTGACTTTC. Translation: CASSQRTGVSSGANVLTF.

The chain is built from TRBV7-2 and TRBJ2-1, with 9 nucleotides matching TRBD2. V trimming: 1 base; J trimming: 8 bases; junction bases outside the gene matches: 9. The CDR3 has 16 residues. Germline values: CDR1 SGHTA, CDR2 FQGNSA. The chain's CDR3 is CASSLEASGNSYEQFF. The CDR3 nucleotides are TGTGCCAGCAGCTTAGAAGCTAGCGGGAATTCCTATGAGCAGTTCTTC.

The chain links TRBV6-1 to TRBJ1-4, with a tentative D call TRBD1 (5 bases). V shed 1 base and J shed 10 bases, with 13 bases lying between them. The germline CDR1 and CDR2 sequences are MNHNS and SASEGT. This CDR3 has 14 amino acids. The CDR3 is CASSEGDPRVKLFF. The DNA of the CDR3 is TGTGCCAGCAGTGAAGGGGACCCGAGGGTAAAACTGTTTTTT.

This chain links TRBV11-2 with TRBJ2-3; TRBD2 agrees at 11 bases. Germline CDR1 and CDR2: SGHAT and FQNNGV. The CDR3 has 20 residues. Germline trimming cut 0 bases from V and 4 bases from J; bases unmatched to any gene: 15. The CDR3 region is CASSLDPPTTSGGSSDTQYF. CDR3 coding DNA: TGTGCCAGCAGCTTAGATCCCCCCACTACTAGCGGGGGTTCGTCAGATACGCAGTATTTT.

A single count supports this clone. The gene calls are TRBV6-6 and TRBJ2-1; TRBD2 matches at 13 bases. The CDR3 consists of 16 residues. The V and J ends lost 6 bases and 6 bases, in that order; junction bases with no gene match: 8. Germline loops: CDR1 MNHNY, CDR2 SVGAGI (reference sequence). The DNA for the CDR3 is TGTGCCAGCAGCCCGACTAGCGGGAGGTTTGGCAATGAGCAGTTCTTC. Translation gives CASSPTSGRFGNEQFF.

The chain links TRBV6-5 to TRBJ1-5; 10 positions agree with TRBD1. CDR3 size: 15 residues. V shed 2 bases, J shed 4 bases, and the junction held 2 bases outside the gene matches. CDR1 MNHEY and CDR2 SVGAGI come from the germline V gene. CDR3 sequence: CASSYTGQGNQPQHF. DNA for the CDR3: TGTGCCAGCAGTTACACGGGACAGGGGAATCAGCCCCAGCATTTT.

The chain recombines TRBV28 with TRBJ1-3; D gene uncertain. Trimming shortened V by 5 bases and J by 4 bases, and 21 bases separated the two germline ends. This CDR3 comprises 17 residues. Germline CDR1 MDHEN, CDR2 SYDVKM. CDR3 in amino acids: CASSLGGLTTKGNTIYF. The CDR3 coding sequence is TGTGCCAGCAGTCTCGGCGGGTTGACTACGAAGGGAAACACCATATATTTT.

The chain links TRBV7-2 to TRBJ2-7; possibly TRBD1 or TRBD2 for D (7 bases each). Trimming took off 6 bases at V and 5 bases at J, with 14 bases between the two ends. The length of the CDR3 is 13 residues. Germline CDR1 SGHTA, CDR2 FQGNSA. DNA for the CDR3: TGTGCCAGCAGACCCCCAGGGGGGGACGAGCAGTACTTC. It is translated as CASRPPGGDEQYF.

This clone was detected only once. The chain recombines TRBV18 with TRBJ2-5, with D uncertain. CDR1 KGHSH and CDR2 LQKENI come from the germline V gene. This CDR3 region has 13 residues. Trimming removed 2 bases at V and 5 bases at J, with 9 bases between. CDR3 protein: CASSPGVGETQYF. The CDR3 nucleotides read TGTGCCAGCTCACCAGGGGTCGGGGAGACCCAGTACTTC.

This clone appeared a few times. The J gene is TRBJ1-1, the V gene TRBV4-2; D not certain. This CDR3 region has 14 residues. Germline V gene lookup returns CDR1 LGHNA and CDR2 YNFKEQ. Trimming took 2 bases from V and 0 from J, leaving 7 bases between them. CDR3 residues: CASSQRRLNTEAFF. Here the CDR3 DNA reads TGTGCCAGCAGCCAAAGACGGTTGAACACTGAAGCTTTCTTT.

This chain's CDR3 is CASILDRSSGANVLTF. The CDR3 coding sequence is TGTGCCAGCATCCTCGACCGTAGCTCTGGGGCCAACGTCCTGACTTTC. The gene calls are TRBV7-2 and TRBJ2-6; no clear D gene. V lost 7 bases and J lost 0, with 13 bases in between. The V gene's germline CDR1 is SGHTA and CDR2 FQGNSA. The CDR3 is 16 residues long.

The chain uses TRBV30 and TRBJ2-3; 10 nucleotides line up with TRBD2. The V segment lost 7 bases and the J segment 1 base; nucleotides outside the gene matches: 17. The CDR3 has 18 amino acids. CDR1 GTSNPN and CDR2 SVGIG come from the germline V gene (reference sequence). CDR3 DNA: TGTGCCTCCGGTACTAGCGGGAACCCGATTGGGGGCACAGATACGCAGTATTTT. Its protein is CASGTSGNPIGGTDTQYF.

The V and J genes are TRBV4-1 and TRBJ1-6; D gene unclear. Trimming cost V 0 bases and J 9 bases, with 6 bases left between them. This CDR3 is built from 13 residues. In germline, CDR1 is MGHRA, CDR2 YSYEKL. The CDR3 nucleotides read TGCGCCAGCAGCCAAGATAGGAGTTCACCCCTCCACTTT. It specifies CASSQDRSSPLHF.

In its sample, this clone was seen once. The CDR3 sequence is CASSQELLMGQGDSPLHF. The CDR3 DNA reads TGTGCCAGCAGCCAAGAGTTACTTATGGGACAGGGAGATTCACCCCTCCACTTT. The J gene is TRBJ1-6, the V gene TRBV4-2; 9 bases align to TRBD1. The V gene end was trimmed by 0 bases and the J gene end by 8 bases; junction bases not matched to a gene: 11. There are 18 residues in the CDR3. Germline loops: CDR1 LGHNA, CDR2 YNFKEQ.

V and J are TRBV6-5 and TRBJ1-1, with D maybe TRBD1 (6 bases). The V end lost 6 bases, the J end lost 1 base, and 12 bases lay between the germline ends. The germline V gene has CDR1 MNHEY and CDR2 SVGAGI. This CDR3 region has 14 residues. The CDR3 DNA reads TGTGCCAGCAGCAAGACAGGAAAGAACACTGAAGCTTTCTTT. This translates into CASSKTGKNTEAFF.

In nucleotides, the CDR3 is TGTGCCAGCAGTTTAGGCTACTCTGGAAACACCATATATTTT. Its translation is CASSLGYSGNTIYF. This chain joins TRBV28 and TRBJ1-3; D gene uncertain. With 2 bases removed from V and 0 bases from J, the gap between germline ends came to 5 bases. CDR3 length equals 14 residues. Germline CDR1 is MDHEN and CDR2 is SYDVKM.

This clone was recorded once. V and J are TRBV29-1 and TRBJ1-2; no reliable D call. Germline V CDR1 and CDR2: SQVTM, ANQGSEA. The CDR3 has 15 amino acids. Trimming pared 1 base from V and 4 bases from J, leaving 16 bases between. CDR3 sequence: CSVEGITSASYGYTF. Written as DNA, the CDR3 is TGCAGCGTTGAAGGGATAACGTCGGCCTCCTATGGCTACACCTTC.

DNA of the CDR3: TGTGCCAGCTCCTATGGGACAGGGGGCTCAGCTTTCTTT. It specifies CASSYGTGGSAFF. The chain has TRBV27 and TRBJ1-1; 12 bases fit TRBD1. The CDR3 is made up of 13 amino acids. After removal of 8 bases from V and 10 bases from J, the junction contained 8 bases not matched to a gene. Looked up from germline, CDR1 is MNHEY and CDR2 is SMNVEV (reference sequence).

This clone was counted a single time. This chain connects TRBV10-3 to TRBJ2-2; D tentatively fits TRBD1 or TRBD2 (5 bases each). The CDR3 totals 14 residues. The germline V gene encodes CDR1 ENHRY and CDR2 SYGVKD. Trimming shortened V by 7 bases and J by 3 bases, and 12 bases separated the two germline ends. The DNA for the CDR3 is TGTGCCATCAAAAGGGACCGAGACACCGGGGAGCTGTTTTTT. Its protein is CAIKRDRDTGELFF.

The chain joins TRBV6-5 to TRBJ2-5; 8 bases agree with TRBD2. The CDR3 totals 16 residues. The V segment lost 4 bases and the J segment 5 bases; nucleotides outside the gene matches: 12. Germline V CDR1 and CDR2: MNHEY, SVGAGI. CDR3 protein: CASSSLSAGGQETQYF. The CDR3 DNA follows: TGTGCCAGCAGTTCGCTCTCGGCGGGGGGCCAGGAGACCCAGTACTTC.

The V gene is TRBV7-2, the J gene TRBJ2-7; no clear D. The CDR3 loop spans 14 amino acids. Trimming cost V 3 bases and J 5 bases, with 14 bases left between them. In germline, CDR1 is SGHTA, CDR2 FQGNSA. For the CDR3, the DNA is TGTGCCAGCAGCTTCCCGACTGGCGCCGACGAGCAGTACTTC. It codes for CASSFPTGADEQYF. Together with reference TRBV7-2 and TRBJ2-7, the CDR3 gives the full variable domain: GAGVSQSPSNKVTEKGKDVELRCDPISGHTALYWYRQSLGQGLEFLIYFQGNSAPDKSGLPSDRFSAERTGGSVSTLTIQRTQQEDSAVYLCASSFPTGADEQYFGPGTRLTVT.

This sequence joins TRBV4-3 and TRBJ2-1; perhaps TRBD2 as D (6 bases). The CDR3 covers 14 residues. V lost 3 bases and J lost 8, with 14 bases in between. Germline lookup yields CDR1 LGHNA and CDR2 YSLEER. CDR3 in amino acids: CASSHSGPGDEQFF. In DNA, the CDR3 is TGCGCCAGCAGCCATAGCGGTCCAGGCGATGAGCAGTTCTTC.

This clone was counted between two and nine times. Here the CDR3 DNA reads TGTGCCAGCAGCCAAGCGTCGGGGGGAGGGAGGCAGTACTTC. As protein: CASSQASGGGRQYF. The chain combines TRBV4-2 with TRBJ2-7; 7 bases map to TRBD2. V trimming: 1 base; J trimming: 9 bases; junction bases outside the gene matches: 9. The germline V gene has CDR1 LGHNA and CDR2 YNFKEQ. The CDR3 has 14 residues.

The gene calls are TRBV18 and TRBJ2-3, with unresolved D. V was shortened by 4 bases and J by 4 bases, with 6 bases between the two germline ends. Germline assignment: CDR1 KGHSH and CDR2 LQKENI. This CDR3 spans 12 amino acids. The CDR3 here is CASSLGADTQYF. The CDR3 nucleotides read TGTGCCAGCTCACTGGGCGCAGATACGCAGTATTTT.

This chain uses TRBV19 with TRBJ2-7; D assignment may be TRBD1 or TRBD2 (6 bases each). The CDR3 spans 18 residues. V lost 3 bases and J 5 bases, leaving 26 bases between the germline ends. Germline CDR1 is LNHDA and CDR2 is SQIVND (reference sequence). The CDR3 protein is CASSIIGGSLRTRNEQYF. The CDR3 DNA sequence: TGTGCCAGTAGTATTATAGGGGGGAGTCTACGGACGCGGAACGAGCAGTACTTC.

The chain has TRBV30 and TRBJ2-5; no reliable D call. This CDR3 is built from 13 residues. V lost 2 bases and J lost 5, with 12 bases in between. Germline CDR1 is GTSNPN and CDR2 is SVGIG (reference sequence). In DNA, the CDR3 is TGTGCCTGGAGTAATACGGGTGCCGAGACCCAGTACTTC. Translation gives CAWSNTGAETQYF.

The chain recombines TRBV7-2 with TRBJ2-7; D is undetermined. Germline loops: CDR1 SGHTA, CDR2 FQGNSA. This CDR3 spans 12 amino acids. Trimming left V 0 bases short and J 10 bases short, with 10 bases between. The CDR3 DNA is TGTGCCAGCAGCTTAGCAGCAGGCGATCAGTACTTC. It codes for CASSLAAGDQYF.

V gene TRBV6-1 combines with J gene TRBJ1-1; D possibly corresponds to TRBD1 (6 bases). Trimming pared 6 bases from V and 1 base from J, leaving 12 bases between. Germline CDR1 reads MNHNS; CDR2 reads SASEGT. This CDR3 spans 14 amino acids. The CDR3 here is CASRATGRNTEAFF. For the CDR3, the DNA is TGTGCCAGCAGGGCGACAGGTCGGAACACTGAAGCTTTCTTT.

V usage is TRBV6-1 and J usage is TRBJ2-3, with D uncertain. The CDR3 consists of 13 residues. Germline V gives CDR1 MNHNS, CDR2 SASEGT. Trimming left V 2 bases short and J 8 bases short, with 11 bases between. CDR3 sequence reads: CASSERVLGTQYF. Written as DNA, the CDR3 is TGTGCCAGCAGTGAAAGGGTTCTGGGTACGCAGTATTTT.

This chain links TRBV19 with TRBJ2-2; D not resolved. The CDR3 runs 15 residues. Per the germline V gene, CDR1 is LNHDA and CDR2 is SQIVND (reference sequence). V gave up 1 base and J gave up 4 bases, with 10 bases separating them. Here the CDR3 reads CASSIVEWSTGELFF. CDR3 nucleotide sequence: TGTGCCAGTAGTATAGTGGAGTGGTCCACCGGGGAGCTGTTTTTT.

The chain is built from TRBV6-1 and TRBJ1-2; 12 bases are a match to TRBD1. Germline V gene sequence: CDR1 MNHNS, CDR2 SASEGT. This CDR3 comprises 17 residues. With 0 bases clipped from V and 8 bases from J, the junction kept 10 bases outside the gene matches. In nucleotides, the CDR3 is TGTGCCAGCAGTGAAGCGGGGACAGGGGGCGTTGTCTACGGCTACACCTTC. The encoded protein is CASSEAGTGGVVYGYTF.